These T cell receptor beta chains were read from a single sample in a study of shared clonotypes between healthy human individuals. Repertoires were generated with immunoSEQ multiplex PCR, while TCRdb's copy carries only in-frame clones and drops some. The table has fewer than 1 million clones, roughly 96% seen once. Sequences were obtained from naive CD8+ T cells sorted from blood. The receptors shown here come from a man aged 25-40 years in good health. The CDR3 runs from the conserved cysteine through the conserved F or W. Fields, in order: J gene, D gene, clone size, V gene, CDR3 protein, CDR3 DNA. The D gene is left open where the match is weak. Where a row states a size, it is once, few, many or the class of an expanded clone; other rows omit it.

TRBJ1-5 | NA | NA | TRBV7-6 | CASSKTAADYSNQPQHF | TGTGCCAGCAGCAAAACAGCGGCAGACTATAGCAATCAGCCCCAGCATTTT
TRBJ2-1 | NA | NA | TRBV7-9 | CASSLGEGGGATYNEQFF | TGTGCCAGCAGCTTAGGGGAGGGAGGGGGAGCCACCTACAATGAGCAGTTCTTC
TRBJ2-7 | TRBD2 | NA | TRBV6-5 | CASTGLAGRDEQYF | TGTGCCAGCACTGGGCTAGCGGGACGGGACGAGCAGTACTTC
TRBJ2-1 | NA | NA | TRBV9 | CASSVRANRNNEQFF | TGTGCCAGCAGCGTGCGTGCGAACAGGAACAATGAGCAGTTCTTC
TRBJ2-1 | TRBD2 | NA | TRBV18 | CASSPTGLADYSYNEQFF | TGTGCCAGCTCACCAACTGGACTAGCGGACTACTCCTACAATGAGCAGTTCTTC
TRBJ1-1 | TRBD1 | NA | TRBV6-1 | CASSDGTVEAFF | TGTGCCAGCAGTGACGGGACAGTTGAAGCTTTCTTT
TRBJ2-1 | TRBD2 | NA | TRBV25-1 | CASSSWDFGTSRYEQFF | TGTGCCAGCAGTTCATGGGACTTTGGGACTAGCCGTTATGAGCAGTTCTTC
TRBJ2-1 | TRBD2 | NA | TRBV4-3 | CASSPGLAAVEPSYNEQFF | TGCGCCAGCAGCCCGGGACTAGCGGCTGTAGAGCCCTCCTACAATGAGCAGTTCTTC
TRBJ2-3 | NA | NA | TRBV11-2 | CASSLDPLSTDTQYF | TGTGCCAGCAGCTTAGACCCACTTAGCACAGATACGCAGTATTTT
TRBJ2-7 | TRBD2 | NA | TRBV10-2 | CASSGTSGGYEQYF | TGCGCCAGCAGTGGGACTAGCGGGGGGTACGAGCAGTACTTC
TRBJ2-5 | NA | NA | TRBV7-6 | CASSSPLAKETQYF | TGTGCCAGCAGCTCCCCGTTAGCGAAAGAGACCCAGTACTTC
TRBJ2-2 | NA | NA | TRBV29-1 | CSVREQNTGELFF | TGCAGCGTCCGAGAGCAAAACACCGGGGAGCTGTTTTTT
TRBJ2-5 | TRBD2 | once | TRBV9 | CASSVAGRGVVETQYF | TGTGCCAGCAGCGTAGCCGGGAGGGGGGTGGTAGAGACCCAGTACTTC
TRBJ1-2 | NA | NA | TRBV9 | CASSVGAGDYGYTF | TGTGCCAGCAGCGTAGGGGCAGGGGACTATGGCTACACCTTC
TRBJ2-1 | NA | NA | TRBV10-3 | CATKPPSYNEQFF | TGTGCCACGAAGCCCCCCTCCTACAATGAGCAGTTCTTC
TRBJ1-2 | NA | NA | TRBV7-9 | CASSPSGGDGYTF | TGTGCCAGCAGCCCCTCCGGGGGTGATGGCTACACCTTC
TRBJ2-1 | NA | NA | TRBV4-1 | CASSLLGGGPRNEQFF | TGCGCCAGCAGCCTCCTAGGTGGGGGCCCAAGGAATGAGCAGTTCTTC
TRBJ2-7 | TRBD2 | NA | TRBV19 | CASSMASGSYEQYF | TGTGCCAGTAGTATGGCTAGCGGGAGTTACGAGCAGTACTTC